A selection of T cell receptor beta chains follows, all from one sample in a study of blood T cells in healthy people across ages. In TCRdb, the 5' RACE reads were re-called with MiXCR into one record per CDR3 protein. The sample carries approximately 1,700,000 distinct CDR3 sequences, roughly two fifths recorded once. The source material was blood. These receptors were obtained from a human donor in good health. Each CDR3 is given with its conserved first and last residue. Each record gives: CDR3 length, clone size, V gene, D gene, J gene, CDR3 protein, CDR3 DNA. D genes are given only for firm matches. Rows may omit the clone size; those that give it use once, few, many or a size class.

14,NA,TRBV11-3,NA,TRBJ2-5,CASSLDRGGEMQYF,TGTGCCAGCAGCTTAGATCGCGGGGGCGAGATGCAGTACTTC
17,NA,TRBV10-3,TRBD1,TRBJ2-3,CATAPRPQGASTDTQYF,TGTGCCACAGCGCCTAGACCCCAGGGGGCTAGCACAGATACGCAGTATTTT
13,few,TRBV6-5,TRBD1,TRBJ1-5,CATGGTDNQPQHF,TGTGCCACAGGTGGGACAGACAATCAGCCTCAGCATTTT
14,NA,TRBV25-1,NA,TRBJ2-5,CASSEGADQETQYF,TGTGCCAGCAGTGAAGGGGCGGACCAAGAGACCCAGTACTTC
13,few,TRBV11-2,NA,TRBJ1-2,CASSLGQFGGYTF,TGTGCCAGCAGCTTAGGGCAGTTTGGTGGCTACACCTTC
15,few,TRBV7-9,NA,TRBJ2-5,CASSPRQSTQETQYF,TGTGCCAGCAGCCCCCGACAGTCTACTCAAGAGACCCAGTACTTC
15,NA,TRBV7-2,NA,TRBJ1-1,CASSFWGLGNTEAFF,TGTGCCAGCAGCTTCTGGGGTTTGGGGAACACTGAAGCTTTCTTT
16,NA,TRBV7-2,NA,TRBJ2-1,CASSLASLASYNEQFF,TGTGCCAGCAGCTTAGCGAGCTTAGCGTCCTACAATGAGCAGTTCTTC
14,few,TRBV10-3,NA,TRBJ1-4,CAISRDATNEKLFF,TGTGCCATCAGTCGGGATGCAACTAATGAAAAACTGTTTTTT
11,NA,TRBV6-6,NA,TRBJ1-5,CASGKEETQHF,TGTGCCAGCGGGAAGGAGGAGACCCAGCATTTT
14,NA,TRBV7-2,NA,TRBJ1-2,CASSPTGLVGGYTF,TGTGCCAGCAGCCCTACAGGGTTAGTGGGTGGCTACACCTTC
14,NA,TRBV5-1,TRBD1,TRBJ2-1,CASSSGTGGGEQFF,TGCGCCAGCAGCTCAGGGACAGGGGGTGGAGAGCAGTTCTTC
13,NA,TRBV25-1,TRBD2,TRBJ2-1,CASRQSGVNEQFF,TGTGCCAGCAGACAAAGCGGGGTCAATGAGCAGTTCTTC
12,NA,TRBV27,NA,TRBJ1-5,CASRHPNQPQHF,TGTGCCAGCAGACATCCTAATCAGCCCCAGCATTTT
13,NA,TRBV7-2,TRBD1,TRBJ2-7,CASSSPTGYEQYF,TGTGCCAGCAGCTCCCCGACAGGGTACGAGCAGTACTTC
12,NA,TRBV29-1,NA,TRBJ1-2,CSVAGYSYGYTF,TGCAGCGTTGCGGGGTACAGCTATGGCTACACCTTC